The 17 T cell receptor beta chains below come from one sample, sequenced in a study of blood T cell repertoires in COVID-19. Clones were sequenced by immunoSEQ multiplex PCR, and TCRdb holds only the in-frame ones, with some missing. The table includes 180,000 or so clones, more than 75% detected once. The sequencing input was PBMCs or T cells enriched from blood (not recorded which). The receptors shown here come from a woman in her thirties who had recovered from COVID-19.

CDR3 residues: CASHRGLDGTGELFF. DNA of the CDR3: TGTGCCAGCCACCGAGGACTAGACGGCACCGGGGAGCTGTTTTTT. This sequence joins TRBV6-5 and TRBJ2-2; 7 bases fit TRBD2. The ends lost 8 bases at V and 4 bases at J; junction bases unmatched: 10. Germline CDR1 is MNHEY and CDR2 is SVGAGI. The CDR3 has 15 residues.

V gene TRBV23-1 combines with J gene TRBJ2-7; 8 bases are a match to TRBD1. TRBV23-1 is identified as an open reading frame with a role that is uncertain. The junction had 22 bases not matched to a gene; V was cut back by 3 bases and J by 3 bases. This CDR3 contains 20 residues. The CDR3 here is CASSQLDWRRRTGTGYEQYF. The CDR3 coding sequence is TGCGCCAGCAGTCAGCTCGATTGGAGAAGGAGGACAGGGACCGGCTACGAGCAGTACTTC.

The CDR3: CASSVEPNRGRETQYF. The CDR3 DNA reads as TGTGCCAGCAGCGTAGAACCCAACAGGGGACGAGAGACCCAGTACTTC. The genes are TRBV9 and TRBJ2-5, with 7 bases fitting TRBD1. V was pared by 0 bases and J by 4 bases, with 9 bases of the junction left unmatched. Looked up from germline, CDR1 is SGDLS and CDR2 is YYNGEE. The length of the CDR3 is 16 residues.

This chain joins TRBV3-1 (or the pseudogene TRBV3-2) and TRBJ1-2, with unresolved D. V lost 2 bases and J 3 bases, leaving 4 bases between the germline ends. CDR1 and CDR2 (germline): LGHDT, YNNKEL (reference sequence). CDR3 length equals 12 residues. The CDR3 spells CASSQQDYGYTF. In DNA form, the CDR3 reads TGTGCCAGCAGCCAACAGGACTATGGCTACACCTTC.

The rearrangement joins TRBV5-6 to TRBJ2-1; D uncertain. V was clipped by 5 bases and J by 6 bases, with 9 bases between them. The germline CDR1 and CDR2 sequences are SGHDT and YYEEEE. This CDR3 contains 12 residues. The CDR3, as DNA: TGTGCCAGCAGACGAGTCACCAATGAGCAGTTCTTC. The encoded protein is CASRRVTNEQFF.

This chain connects TRBV6-5 to TRBJ1-2; D perhaps matches TRBD1 (5 bases). The CDR3 totals 13 residues. Germline V CDR1 and CDR2: MNHEY, SVGAGI. Trimming removed 8 bases from V and 5 bases from J, with 15 bases in between. This CDR3 reads CASPNIGTYGYTF. The CDR3 coding sequence is TGTGCCAGCCCCAATATCGGGACTTATGGCTACACCTTC.

Only a few counts were recorded for this clone. The chain has TRBV9 and TRBJ2-2; 7 positions match TRBD2. J lost 4 bases, V lost 0 bases, and 3 bases had no gene match. Per the germline V gene, CDR1 is SGDLS and CDR2 is YYNGEE. This CDR3 spans 15 amino acids. This CDR3 is CASSVESGGTGELFF. The CDR3 nucleotides are TGTGCCAGCAGCGTAGAATCGGGAGGCACCGGGGAGCTGTTTTTT.

In this sample, this clone turned up once. The V gene is TRBV28, the J gene TRBJ1-5, with TRBD1 as a possible D gene (5 bases). The CDR3 length is 13 residues. The V end was cut by 6 bases, the J end by 6 bases, with 12 bases between. CDR1 is MDHEN, CDR2 SYDVKM, per germline. This CDR3 is CASSSQGPQPQHF. The CDR3 DNA reads as TGTGCCAGCAGCTCTCAGGGTCCTCAGCCCCAGCATTTT.

J is TRBJ1-3 and V is TRBV5-4, with D possibly TRBD1 on 6 matching bases. The germline V gene has CDR1 SGHNT and CDR2 YYREEE (reference sequence). Trimming pared 4 bases from V and 0 bases from J, leaving 11 bases between. The CDR3 totals 15 residues. This CDR3 reads CASSLDSFSGNTIYF. Written as DNA, the CDR3 is TGTGCCAGCAGCCTGGACAGTTTCTCTGGAAACACCATATATTTT.

The chain joins TRBV29-1 to TRBJ2-1, with a tentative D call TRBD1 (5 bases). Trimming took 6 bases from V and 15 from J, leaving 12 bases between them. The CDR3 totals 9 residues. Germline V gene sequence: CDR1 SQVTM, CDR2 ANQGSEA. The CDR3 sequence is CSVSGQSFF. CDR3 sequence (DNA): TGCAGCGTGTCAGGGCAATCGTTCTTC.

V gene TRBV29-1 combines with J gene TRBJ2-1; TRBD1 agrees at 7 bases. The germline gives CDR1 SQVTM, CDR2 ANQGSEA. This CDR3 comprises 15 residues. V lost 4 bases to trimming and J lost 4 bases; unmatched junction nucleotides: 10. CDR3 residues: CSVVLQTGRYNEQFF. In DNA form, the CDR3 reads TGCAGCGTTGTCCTTCAGACAGGGAGATACAATGAGCAGTTCTTC.

V and J are TRBV30 and TRBJ2-4; 10 bases fit TRBD2. V lost 3 bases, J lost 2 bases, and 7 bases stayed unmatched. This CDR3 contains 16 residues. Germline assignment: CDR1 GTSNPN and CDR2 SVGIG (reference sequence). Here the CDR3 reads CAWSTGTSVSKNIQYF. The CDR3, as DNA: TGTGCCTGGAGCACCGGGACTAGCGTCTCCAAAAACATTCAGTACTTC.

V usage is TRBV27 and J usage is TRBJ2-7; 12 positions agree with TRBD1. Per the germline V gene, CDR1 is MNHEY and CDR2 is SMNVEV (reference sequence). The J segment lost 5 bases and the V segment lost 6 bases, leaving 8 bases of the junction unmatched. The CDR3 has 15 residues. The DNA for the CDR3 is TGTGCCAGCAGAGATGGGACAGGGGGCAGGAACGAGCAGTACTTC. Amino acids: CASRDGTGGRNEQYF.

The chain carries TRBV6-1 and TRBJ2-6; tentatively, D is TRBD1 (6 bases). V lost 4 bases and J lost 2, with 12 bases in between. Germline lookup yields CDR1 MNHNS and CDR2 SASEGT. The CDR3 contains 16 residues. The DNA of the CDR3 is TGTGCCAGCAGTGCCAACTACAGGGCTGGGGCCAACGTCCTGACTTTC. Protein: CASSANYRAGANVLTF.

The chain links TRBV27 to TRBJ2-7, with 7 bases fitting TRBD2. CDR3 length: 14 residues. Trimming took 0 bases from V and 2 from J; bases not matched to a gene: 1. CDR1 is MNHEY and CDR2 is SMNVEV in the germline V gene (reference sequence). CDR3 protein: CASSLSGLAYEQYF. The CDR3 bases are TGTGCCAGCAGTTTATCTGGACTAGCCTACGAGCAGTACTTC.

The chain links TRBV15 to TRBJ2-3; D is undetermined. The length of the CDR3 is 14 residues. V gave up 5 bases and J gave up 1 base, with 10 bases separating them. CDR1 and CDR2 from the germline V gene are LNHNV and YYDKDF (reference sequence). This CDR3 reads CATSVWQGTDTQYF. CDR3 nucleotides: TGTGCCACCAGCGTTTGGCAGGGCACAGATACGCAGTATTTT.

CDR3 sequence: CASSPTSGTGDGYTF. In DNA form, the CDR3 reads TGTGCCAGTAGTCCCACCTCCGGGACAGGGGACGGCTACACCTTC. This chain connects TRBV19 to TRBJ1-2; TRBD1 matches 10 bases. The CDR3 sequence is 15 residues long. Germline CDR1 reads LNHDA; CDR2 reads SQIVND (reference sequence). The junction had 11 bases not matched to a gene; V was cut back by 5 bases and J by 8 bases.